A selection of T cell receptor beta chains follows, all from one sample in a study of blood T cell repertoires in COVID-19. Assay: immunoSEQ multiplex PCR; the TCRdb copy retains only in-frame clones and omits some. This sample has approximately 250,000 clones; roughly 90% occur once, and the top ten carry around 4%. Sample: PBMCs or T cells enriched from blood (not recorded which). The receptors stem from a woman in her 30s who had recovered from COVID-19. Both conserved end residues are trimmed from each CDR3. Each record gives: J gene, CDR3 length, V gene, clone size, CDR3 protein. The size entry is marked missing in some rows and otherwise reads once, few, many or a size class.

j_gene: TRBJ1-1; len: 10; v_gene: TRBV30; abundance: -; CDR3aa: AWGQGNAEAF
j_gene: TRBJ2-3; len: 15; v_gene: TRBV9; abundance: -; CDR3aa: ASSPSRSGLGADTQY
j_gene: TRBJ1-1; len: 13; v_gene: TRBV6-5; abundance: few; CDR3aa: ASRDRDRVNTEAF
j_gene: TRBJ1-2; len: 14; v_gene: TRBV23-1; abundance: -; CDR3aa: ASSLIRQGVPYGYT
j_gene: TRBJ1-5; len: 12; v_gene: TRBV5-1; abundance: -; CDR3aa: ASSKGQGDQPQH
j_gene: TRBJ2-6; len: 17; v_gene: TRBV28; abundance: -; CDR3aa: ASRKGVGPPSSGANVLT
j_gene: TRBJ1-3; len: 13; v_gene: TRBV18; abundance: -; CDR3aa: ASSPPGTSGNTIY
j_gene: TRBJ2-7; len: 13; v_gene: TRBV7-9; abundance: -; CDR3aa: ASSLEPAGAYEQY
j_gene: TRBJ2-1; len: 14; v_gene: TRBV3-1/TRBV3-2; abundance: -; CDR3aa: ASSLNHRGRIDEQF
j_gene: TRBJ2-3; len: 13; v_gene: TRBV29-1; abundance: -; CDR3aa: SVEVRDRGADTQY
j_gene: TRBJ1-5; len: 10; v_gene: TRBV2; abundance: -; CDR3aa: ASSEERQPQH
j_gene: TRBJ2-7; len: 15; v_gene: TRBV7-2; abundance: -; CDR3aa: ASSWGLAGGHLYEQY
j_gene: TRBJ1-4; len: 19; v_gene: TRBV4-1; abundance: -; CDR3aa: ASSQDPGQGAILTTNEKLF
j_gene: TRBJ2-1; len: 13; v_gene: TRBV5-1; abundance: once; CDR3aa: ASSAREAPYNEQF
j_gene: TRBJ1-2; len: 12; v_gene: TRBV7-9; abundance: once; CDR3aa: ASSLGTTNYGYT
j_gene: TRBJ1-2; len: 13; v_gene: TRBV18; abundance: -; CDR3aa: ASSPLSGEIYGYT
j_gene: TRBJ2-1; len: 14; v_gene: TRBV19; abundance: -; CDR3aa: ASSTSDRGGYNEQF
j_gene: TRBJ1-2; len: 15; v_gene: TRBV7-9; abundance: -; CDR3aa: ASSLAGVKYRGSGYT
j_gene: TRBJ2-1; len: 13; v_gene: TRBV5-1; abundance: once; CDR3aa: ASSLVRSSYNEQF
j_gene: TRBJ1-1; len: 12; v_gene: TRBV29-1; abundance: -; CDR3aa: SVEDLDRRYEAF
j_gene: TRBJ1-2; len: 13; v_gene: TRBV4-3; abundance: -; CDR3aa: ASSEDRVGGYGYT
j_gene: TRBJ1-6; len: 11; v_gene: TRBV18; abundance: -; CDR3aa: ASSPGGNSPLH
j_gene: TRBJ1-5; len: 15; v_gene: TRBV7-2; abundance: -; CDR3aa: ASSLPTGAYSNQPQH
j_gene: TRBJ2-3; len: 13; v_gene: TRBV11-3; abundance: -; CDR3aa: ASSRRGGQTDTQY
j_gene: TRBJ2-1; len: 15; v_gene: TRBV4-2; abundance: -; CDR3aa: ASSHAEPGQGPKTGF
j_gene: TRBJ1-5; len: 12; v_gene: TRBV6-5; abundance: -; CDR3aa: ASSYEGGVQPQH
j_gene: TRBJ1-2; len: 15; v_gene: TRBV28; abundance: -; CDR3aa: ASSGAIPDRGNDGYT
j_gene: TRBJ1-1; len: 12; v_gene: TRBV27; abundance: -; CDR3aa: ASSSAEINTEAF
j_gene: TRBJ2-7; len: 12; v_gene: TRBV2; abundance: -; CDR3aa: ASNSIRGSNEQY
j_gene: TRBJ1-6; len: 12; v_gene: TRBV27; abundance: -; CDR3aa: ASSSRGGDSPLH
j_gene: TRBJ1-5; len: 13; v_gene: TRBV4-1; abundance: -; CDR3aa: ASSQPGTGSQPQH
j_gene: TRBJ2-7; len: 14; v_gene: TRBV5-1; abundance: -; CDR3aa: ASSLEPSNRGYEQY
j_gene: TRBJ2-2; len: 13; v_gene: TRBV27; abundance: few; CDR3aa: ASSFQTSYTGELF
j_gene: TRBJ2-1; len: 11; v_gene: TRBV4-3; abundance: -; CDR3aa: ASSQRTYNEQF
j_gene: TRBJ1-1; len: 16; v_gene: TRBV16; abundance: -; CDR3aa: ASSPLGQGAWVGTEAF
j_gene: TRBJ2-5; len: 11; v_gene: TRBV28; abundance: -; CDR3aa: ASKGAIQETQY
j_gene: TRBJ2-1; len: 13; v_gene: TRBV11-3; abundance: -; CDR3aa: ASSTGLAGFNEQF
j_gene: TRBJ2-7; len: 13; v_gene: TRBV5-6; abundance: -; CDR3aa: ASSLLTSGPYEQY
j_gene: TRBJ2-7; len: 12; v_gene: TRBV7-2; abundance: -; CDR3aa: ASSSVGTRYEQY
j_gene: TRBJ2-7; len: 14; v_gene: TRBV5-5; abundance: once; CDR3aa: ASSLRFRQGFNEQY
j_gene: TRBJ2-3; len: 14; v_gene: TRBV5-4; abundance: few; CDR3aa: ASSLWVAGGPDTQY
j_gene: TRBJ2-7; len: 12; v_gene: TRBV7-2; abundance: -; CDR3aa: ASSYSPQGYEQY
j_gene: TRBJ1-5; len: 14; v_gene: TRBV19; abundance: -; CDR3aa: ASSRRDRVREQPQH
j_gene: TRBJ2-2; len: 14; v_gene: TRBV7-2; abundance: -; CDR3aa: ASSTRTGVTTGELF
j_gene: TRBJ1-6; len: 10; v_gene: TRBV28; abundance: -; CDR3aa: AIARDNSPLH
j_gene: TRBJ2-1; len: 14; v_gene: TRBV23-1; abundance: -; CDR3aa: ASSQSWGQGTHEQF
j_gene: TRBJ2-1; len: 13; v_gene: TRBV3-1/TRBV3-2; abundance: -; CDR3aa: ASSPAGLGGDEQF
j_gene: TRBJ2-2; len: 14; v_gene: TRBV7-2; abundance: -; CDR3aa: ASSLGAGVGTGELF
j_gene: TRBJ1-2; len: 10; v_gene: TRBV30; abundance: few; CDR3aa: AWTGGGYGYT
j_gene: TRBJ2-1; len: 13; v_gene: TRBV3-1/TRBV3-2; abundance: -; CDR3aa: ASSQVPGGGNEQF
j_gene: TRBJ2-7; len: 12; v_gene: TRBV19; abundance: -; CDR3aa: ASSSATGNYEQY
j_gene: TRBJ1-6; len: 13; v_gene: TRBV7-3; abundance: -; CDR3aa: ASSFLGGGQSPLH
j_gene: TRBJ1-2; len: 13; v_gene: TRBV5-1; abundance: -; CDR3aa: ASSSVWGTVGGYT
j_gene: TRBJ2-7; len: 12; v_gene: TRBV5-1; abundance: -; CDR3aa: ASSISGMSYEQY
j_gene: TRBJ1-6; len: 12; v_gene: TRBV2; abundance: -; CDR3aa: ASKNNGPNSPLH
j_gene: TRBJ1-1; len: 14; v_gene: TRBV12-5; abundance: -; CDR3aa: ASGLDLQGANTEAF
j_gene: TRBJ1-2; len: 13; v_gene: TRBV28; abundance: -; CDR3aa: ASSPIDRVNYGYT
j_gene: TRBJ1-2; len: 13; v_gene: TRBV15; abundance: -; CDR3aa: ATSRVGQGHYGYT